Reported below is one T cell receptor (beta chain). Its specificity is not known. This sample's TCRbeta library carried unique molecular identifier barcodes. Each CDR3 protein gets one entry after TCRdb re-called the PCR reads with MiXCR. Of 610,000 or so distinct CDR3 sequences in the sample, more than 20% were seen once. Per the germline V gene, CDR1 is SGHRS and CDR2 is YFSETQ. Losses at the gene ends were 9 bases for V and 9 bases for J; bases not matched to a gene: 17. The CDR3 is made up of 14 amino acids. The data stem from a study of T-cell reconstitution after alpha-beta-depleted transplantation in children. Study-wide results and limits: Reportedly, only several hundred clones from non-depleted graft cells drove alpha-beta T-cell counts at about two months.

V usage is TRBV5-1 and J usage is TRBJ2-7, with TRBD2 matching over 8 bases. Sequences were derived from PBMCs, sampled before TCRalphabeta/CD19-depleted stem cell transplant. The origin of this receptor is a boy under two years old with Wiskott-Aldrich syndrome, due to receive a stem cell transplant. This CDR3 is CATRPGLEGFGQYF. In nucleotides, the CDR3 is TGCGCCACCCGACCGGGACTAGAGGGGTTCGGGCAGTACTTC.